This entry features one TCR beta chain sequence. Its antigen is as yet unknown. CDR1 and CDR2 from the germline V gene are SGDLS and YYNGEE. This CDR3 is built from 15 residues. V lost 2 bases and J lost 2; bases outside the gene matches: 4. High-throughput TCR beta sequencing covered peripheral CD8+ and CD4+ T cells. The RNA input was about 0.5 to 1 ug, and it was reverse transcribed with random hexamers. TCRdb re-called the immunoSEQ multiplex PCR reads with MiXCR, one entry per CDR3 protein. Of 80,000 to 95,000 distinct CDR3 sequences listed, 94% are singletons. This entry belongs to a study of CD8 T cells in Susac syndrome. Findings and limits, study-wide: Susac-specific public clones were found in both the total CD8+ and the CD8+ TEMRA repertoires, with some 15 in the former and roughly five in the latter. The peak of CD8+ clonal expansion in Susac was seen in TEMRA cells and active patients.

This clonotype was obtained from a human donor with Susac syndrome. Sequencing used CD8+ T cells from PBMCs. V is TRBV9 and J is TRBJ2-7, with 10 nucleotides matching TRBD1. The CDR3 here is CASSVGTGAAYEQYF. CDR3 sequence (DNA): TGTGCCAGCAGCGTGGGGACAGGGGCCGCCTACGAGCAGTACTTC.